The entry below gives a single T cell receptor beta chain sequence along with its context. Its antigen is not identified. The PCR made use of 60 Vbeta and 13 Jbeta primers. Measured with immunoSEQ multiplex PCR; TCRdb has only the in-frame clones, and not every one. Of some 100,000 clones listed, around 73% are singletons. The data were obtained in a study of cytomegalovirus exposure and HLA in healthy donors. The germline gives CDR1 ENHRY, CDR2 SYGVKD. This CDR3 has 15 residues. Trimming stripped 2 bases from V and 5 bases from J, with 13 bases between. Study results and limitations: Later analysis identified around 15,000 TCR beta sequences associated with HLA alleles, using a false discovery rate threshold of 0.05.

The TCR comes from a middle-aged man in good health and CMV-seronegative. The sequencing input was PBMCs. The gene calls are TRBV10-3 and TRBJ2-1; D is perhaps TRBD2 (7 bases). CDR3 sequence: CAISETRGGHNEQFF. In DNA, the CDR3 is TGTGCCATCAGTGAGACGAGGGGGGGTCACAATGAGCAGTTCTTC.